Listed here are 20 T cell receptor beta chains from one sample, sequenced in a study of T-cell reconstitution after alpha-beta-depleted transplantation in children. It was with unique molecular identifiers that the TCRbeta library was prepared. From the PCR reads, TCRdb called clonotypes with MiXCR, one entry per CDR3 protein. The sample shows about 230,000 distinct CDR3 sequences, around 9.7% of them seen only once. The sequences come from PBMCs from the stem cell graft donor, collected from the stem cell graft. The receptors here all came from a human donor who donated a stem cell graft to a child with SCID.

The chain employs TRBV6-5 and TRBJ2-7; possibly TRBD1 for D (6 bases). V lost 0 bases and J 3 bases, leaving 12 bases between the germline ends. The V gene's germline CDR1 is MNHEY and CDR2 SVGAGI. The CDR3 sequence is 15 residues long. CDR3 region: CASSYSNTRGYEQYF. The CDR3 bases are TGTGCCAGCAGTTACTCGAACACCAGGGGCTACGAGCAGTACTTC.

The sample holds many counts of this clonotype. The rearrangement links TRBV10-3 to TRBJ2-1; 9 nucleotides line up with TRBD2. The trim removed 6 bases at V and 3 bases at J, leaving 9 bases unmatched. The length of the CDR3 is 16 residues. CDR1 and CDR2 from the germline V gene are ENHRY and SYGVKD. The CDR3 coding sequence is TGTGCCATCAGCCCCCGGACTAGCGAGGGCTACAATGAGCAGTTCTTC. Its translation is CAISPRTSEGYNEQFF.

This clonotype was picked up many times. The chain is built from TRBV5-1 and TRBJ2-1; 8 bases are shared with TRBD2. The CDR3 spans 14 residues. CDR1 is SGHRS and CDR2 is YFSETQ in the germline V gene. Losses at the gene ends were 3 bases for V and 7 bases for J; bases not matched to a gene: 6. The CDR3 here is CASSSGGGRNEQFF. The DNA of the CDR3 is TGCGCCAGCAGCTCTGGCGGGGGGAGGAATGAGCAGTTCTTC.

This clonotype was recorded a few times. This chain links TRBV6-5 with TRBJ1-2, with TRBD1 as a possible D gene (6 bases). The germline V gene encodes CDR1 MNHEY and CDR2 SVGAGI. The CDR3 runs 17 residues. V gave up 3 bases and J gave up 8 bases, with 25 bases separating them. The CDR3 DNA is TGTGCCAGCAGTTATCTCCCGGGGGGGGGCCCTACCGGGGGCTACACCTTC. Translating gives CASSYLPGGGPTGGYTF.

This clonotype was detected ten times or more. The chain carries TRBV11-2 and TRBJ2-3, with D tentatively TRBD1 or TRBD2 (5 bases each). Germline V CDR1 and CDR2: SGHAT, FQNNGV. With 5 bases removed from V and 1 base from J, the gap between germline ends came to 13 bases. This CDR3 contains 15 residues. The CDR3 reads CASSPPGRRTDTQYF. In nucleotides, the CDR3 is TGTGCCAGCAGCCCACCGGGACGGCGCACAGATACGCAGTATTTT.

The genes are TRBV6-1 and TRBJ1-2; TRBD1 matches 9 bases. The germline V gene encodes CDR1 MNHNS and CDR2 SASEGT. The CDR3 spans 15 residues. The V and J ends lost 7 bases and 5 bases, in that order; junction bases with no gene match: 11. The CDR3 loop reads CASTADRGYGYGYTF. The CDR3 region has the DNA TGTGCCAGCACTGCGGACAGGGGATATGGGTATGGCTACACCTTC.

This clonotype was seen many times. The chain is built from TRBV9 and TRBJ2-3, with D possibly being TRBD1 (6 bases). The germline V and J ends were trimmed by 4 bases and 7 bases, with 19 bases remaining between them. Germline V lookup: CDR1 SGDLS, CDR2 YYNGEE. The CDR3 is 15 residues long. In nucleotides, the CDR3 is TGTGCCAGCAGCTTTCCGACTCCGGGACACCATACGCAGTATTTT. Amino acid sequence: CASSFPTPGHHTQYF.

This clonotype showed up many times. This chain connects TRBV12-3 or TRBV12-4 to TRBJ1-1, with D uncertain. V lost 5 bases to trimming and J lost 1 base, with 14 bases between them. This CDR3 is built from 15 residues. The CDR3 DNA reads TGTGCCAGCAGTGCCCCTTTGTCGGCGAACACTGAAGCTTTCTTT. Protein product: CASSAPLSANTEAFF.

The chain links TRBV20-1 to TRBJ2-5; TRBD2 agrees at 11 bases. The CDR3 has 14 amino acids. Germline loops: CDR1 DFQATT, CDR2 SNEGSKA (reference sequence). The junction had 10 bases not matched to a gene; V was cut back by 8 bases and J by 5 bases. CDR3 amino acids: CSPIAGGPYETQYF. As DNA, the CDR3 is TGCAGTCCTATAGCGGGGGGGCCCTATGAGACCCAGTACTTC.

This clonotype was detected ten times or more. The chain is built from TRBV14 and TRBJ2-1, with D perhaps given as TRBD1 or TRBD2 (5 bases each). Germline CDR1 is SGHDN and CDR2 is FVKESK. The CDR3 covers 16 residues. Trimming took 5 bases from V and 8 from J, leaving 22 bases between them. DNA for the CDR3: TGTGCCAGCAGCTACGGACTCGGGGCCTACGGGGATGAGCAGTTCTTC. Encoded protein: CASSYGLGAYGDEQFF.

Ten or more counts support this clonotype. J is TRBJ2-1 and V is TRBV6-5, with 9 bases matching TRBD2. V gave up 0 bases and J gave up 4 bases; unmatched junction bases: 4. This CDR3 has 16 amino acids. CDR1 is MNHEY, CDR2 SVGAGI, per germline. CDR3 loop: CASSYSSSGAYNEQFF. Here the CDR3 DNA reads TGTGCCAGCAGTTACTCCTCTAGCGGGGCATACAATGAGCAGTTCTTC.

This clonotype was seen repeatedly, ten times or more. The chain carries TRBV6-5 and TRBJ2-1; no definite D call. Germline assignment: CDR1 MNHEY and CDR2 SVGAGI. Between the trimmed V and J ends, which lost 8 bases and 4 bases, there was a span of 9 bases. This CDR3 is built from 12 residues. CDR3 region: CASRTLYNEQFF. CDR3 coding DNA: TGTGCCAGCCGGACCTTATACAATGAGCAGTTCTTC.

For this clonotype: Possible read error: a much larger clone is one base away. This chain uses TRBV7-9 with TRBJ2-5, with 9 bases aligning to TRBD2. Per the germline V gene, CDR1 is SEHNR and CDR2 is FQNEAQ (reference sequence). The CDR3 covers 14 residues. The CDR3 DNA follows: TGTGCCAGCAGCCGACTAGCGGACCAAGATACCCAGTACTTC. This sequence encodes CASSRLADQDTQYF.

This clonotype appeared many times. The chain employs TRBV5-1 and TRBJ2-5, with 12 positions matching TRBD1. The V gene's germline CDR1 is SGHRS and CDR2 YFSETQ. The CDR3 is made up of 15 amino acids. Trimming removed 3 bases from V and 5 bases from J; junction bases left unmatched: 5. The CDR3 region has the DNA TGCGCCAGCAGCTCCCCGGGACAGGGGGCTGAGACCCAGTACTTC. It is translated as CASSSPGQGAETQYF.

This clonotype was counted at least ten times. As DNA, the CDR3 is TGTGCCAGCAGTCTGGCTGGGATCTACACAGATACGCAGTATTTT. Protein: CASSLAGIYTDTQYF. The chain uses TRBV5-6 and TRBJ2-3; D unresolved. The length of the CDR3 is 15 residues. CDR1 is SGHDT, CDR2 YYEEEE, per germline. V lost 5 bases, J lost 2 bases, and 15 bases lay in between.

This clonotype occurred many times. The gene calls are TRBV10-3 and TRBJ2-7; the D gene is possibly TRBD2 (7 bases). Germline loops: CDR1 ENHRY, CDR2 SYGVKD. Trimming shortened V by 0 bases and J by 4 bases, and 22 bases separated the two germline ends. The CDR3 has 18 residues. CDR3 amino acids: CAISESIAAGAFPYEQYF. The CDR3 DNA sequence: TGTGCCATCAGTGAGTCAATCGCGGCGGGGGCCTTCCCGTACGAGCAGTACTTC.

In its sample, this clonotype was seen many times. The chain links TRBV5-5 to TRBJ2-7; D possibly corresponds to TRBD2 (7 bases). The CDR3 contains 14 residues. Trimming stripped 4 bases from V and 5 bases from J, with 16 bases between. Germline V gene lookup returns CDR1 SGHKS and CDR2 YYEKEE (reference sequence). CDR3 sequence: CASSGRTGRDEQYF. CDR3 DNA sequence: TGTGCCAGCAGCGGTCGAACAGGGAGGGACGAGCAGTACTTC.

This chain links TRBV2 with TRBJ1-5; unclear D gene. The CDR3 loop spans 13 amino acids. In germline, CDR1 is SNHLY, CDR2 FYNNEI. Between the trimmed V and J ends, which lost 5 bases and 6 bases, there was a span of 11 bases. The CDR3 sequence: CASSKDLGQPQHF. The CDR3, as DNA: TGTGCCAGCAGTAAGGACTTAGGTCAGCCCCAGCATTTT.

This clonotype was picked up many times. This chain connects TRBV20-1 to TRBJ2-7; TRBD1 might be the D (6 bases). Germline V gene data show CDR1 as DFQATT and CDR2 as SNEGSKA (reference sequence). The CDR3 is made up of 14 amino acids. V was trimmed by 0 bases and J by 4 bases, leaving 13 bases between them. CDR3 in DNA: TGCAGTGCTAGAGATCTGGGCAGGGGTTACGAGCAGTACTTC. Translating gives CSARDLGRGYEQYF.

This clonotype was picked up a small number of times. The genes are TRBV5-5 and TRBJ1-2, with D possibly being TRBD1 (6 bases). V was clipped by 0 bases and J by 8 bases, with 20 bases between them. CDR1 and CDR2 from the germline V gene are SGHKS and YYEKEE (reference sequence). The CDR3 covers 16 residues. This CDR3 reads CASSLGVDSEAWGYTF. The CDR3 DNA reads TGTGCCAGCAGCTTGGGGGTGGACAGCGAGGCTTGGGGCTACACCTTC.